This T cell receptor (beta chain) was captured by sequencing in a study of prognosis after radiotherapy for stage I lung cancer. General observations from the study: Reduced Shannon entropy following stereotactic body radiation therapy was recorded in patients who developed distant metastases.

This clonotype was found many times. What it binds is not known. The CDR3 covers 14 residues. Per the germline V gene, CDR1 is LGHDT and CDR2 is YNNKEL (reference sequence). Trimming took 5 bases from V and 2 from J, leaving 12 bases between them. Amplification of TCR beta CDR3 from genomic DNA used two-round multiplex PCR. Primers (each specific to one TRBV or TRBJ gene) were used in first-round PCR. In the second PCR round, amplification relied on universal primers. TCRdb recomputed calls from the multiplex PCR reads with MiXCR, one row per CDR3 protein. The data show some 56,000 distinct CDR3 sequences, with around 27% seen just once and around 8.1% held by the top ten.

The sample in question was PBMCs, obtained before or after stereotactic body radiation therapy (not recorded which). This TCR was sampled from a donor over 45 with non-small cell lung cancer. The chain couples TRBV3-1 to TRBJ1-2; D uncertain. CDR3 loop: CASSTPEGNYGYTF. CDR3 nucleotides: TGTGCCAGCAGCACCCCTGAGGGAAACTATGGCTACACCTTC.